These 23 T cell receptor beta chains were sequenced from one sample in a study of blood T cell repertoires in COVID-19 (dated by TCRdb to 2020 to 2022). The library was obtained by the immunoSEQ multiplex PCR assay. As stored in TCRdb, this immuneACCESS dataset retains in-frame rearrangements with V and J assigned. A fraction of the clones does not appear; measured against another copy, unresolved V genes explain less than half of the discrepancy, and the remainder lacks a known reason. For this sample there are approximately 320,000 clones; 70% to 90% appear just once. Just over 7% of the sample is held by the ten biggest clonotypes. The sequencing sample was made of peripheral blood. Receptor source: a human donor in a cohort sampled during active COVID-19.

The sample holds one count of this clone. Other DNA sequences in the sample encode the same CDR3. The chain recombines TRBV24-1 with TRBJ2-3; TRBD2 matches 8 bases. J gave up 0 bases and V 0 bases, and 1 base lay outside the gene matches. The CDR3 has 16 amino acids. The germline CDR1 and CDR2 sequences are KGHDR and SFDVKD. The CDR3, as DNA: TGTGCCACCAGTGATTTGACTAGCGGAAGCACAGATACGCAGTATTTT. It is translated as CATSDLTSGSTDTQYF.

For the CDR3, the DNA is TGTGCCTGGAGTGCCTCTCACAGGGCTTCCTCTGGGGCCAACGTCCTGACTTTC. It encodes CAWSASHRASSGANVLTF. The rearrangement links TRBV30 to TRBJ2-6; the D gene is possibly TRBD1 (6 bases). Looked up from germline, CDR1 is GTSNPN and CDR2 is SVGIG (reference sequence). CDR3 length: 18 residues. V was shortened by 1 base and J by 0 bases, with 16 bases between the two germline ends.

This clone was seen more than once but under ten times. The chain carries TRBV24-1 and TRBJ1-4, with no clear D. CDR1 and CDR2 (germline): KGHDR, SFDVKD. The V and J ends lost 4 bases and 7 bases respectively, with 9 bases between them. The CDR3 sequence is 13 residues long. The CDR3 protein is CATSDPTGEKLFF. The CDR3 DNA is TGTGCCACCAGTGACCCGACGGGTGAAAAACTGTTTTTT.

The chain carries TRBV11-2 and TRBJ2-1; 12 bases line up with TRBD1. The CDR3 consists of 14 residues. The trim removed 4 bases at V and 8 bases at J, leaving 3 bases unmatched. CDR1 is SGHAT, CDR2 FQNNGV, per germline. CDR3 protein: CASSWGQGADEQFF. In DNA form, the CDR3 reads TGTGCCAGCAGCTGGGGACAGGGGGCGGATGAGCAGTTCTTC.

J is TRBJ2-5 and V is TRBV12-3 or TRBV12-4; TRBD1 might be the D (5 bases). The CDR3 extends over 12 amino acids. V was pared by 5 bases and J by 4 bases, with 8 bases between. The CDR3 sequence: CASSKQGETQYF. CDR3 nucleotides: TGTGCCAGCAGTAAGCAGGGAGAGACCCAGTACTTC.

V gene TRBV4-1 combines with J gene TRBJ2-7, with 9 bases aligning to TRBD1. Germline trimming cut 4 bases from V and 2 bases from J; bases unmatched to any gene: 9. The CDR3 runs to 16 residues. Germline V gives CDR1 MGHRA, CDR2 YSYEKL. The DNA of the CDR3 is TGCGCCAGCAGCCGACAACAGGGGGCTCTTGCCTACGAGCAGTACTTC. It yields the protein CASSRQQGALAYEQYF.

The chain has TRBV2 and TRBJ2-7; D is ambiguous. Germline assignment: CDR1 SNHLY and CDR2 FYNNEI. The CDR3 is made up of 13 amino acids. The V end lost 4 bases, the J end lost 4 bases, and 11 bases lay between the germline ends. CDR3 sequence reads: CASSVQAPYEQYF. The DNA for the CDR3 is TGTGCCAGCAGTGTTCAAGCTCCTTACGAGCAGTACTTC.

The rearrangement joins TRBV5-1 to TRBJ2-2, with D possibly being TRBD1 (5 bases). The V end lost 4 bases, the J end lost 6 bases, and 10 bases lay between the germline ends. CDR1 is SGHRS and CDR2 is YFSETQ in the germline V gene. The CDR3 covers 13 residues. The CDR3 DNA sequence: TGCGCCAGCAGCCCGACAGAGGCCGGGGAGCTGTTTTTT. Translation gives CASSPTEAGELFF.

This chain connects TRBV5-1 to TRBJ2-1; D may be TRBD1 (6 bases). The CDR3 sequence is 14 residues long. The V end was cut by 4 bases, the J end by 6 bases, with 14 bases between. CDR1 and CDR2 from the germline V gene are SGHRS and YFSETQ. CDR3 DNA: TGCGCCAGCAGCCCCAGACAGGCAAGCAATGAGCAGTTCTTC. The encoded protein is CASSPRQASNEQFF.

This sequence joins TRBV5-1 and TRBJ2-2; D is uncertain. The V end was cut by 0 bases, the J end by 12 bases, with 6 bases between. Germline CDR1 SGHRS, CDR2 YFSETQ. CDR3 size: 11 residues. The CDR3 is CASSLGGKLFF. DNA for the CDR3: TGCGCCAGCAGCTTGGGAGGAAAGCTGTTTTTT.

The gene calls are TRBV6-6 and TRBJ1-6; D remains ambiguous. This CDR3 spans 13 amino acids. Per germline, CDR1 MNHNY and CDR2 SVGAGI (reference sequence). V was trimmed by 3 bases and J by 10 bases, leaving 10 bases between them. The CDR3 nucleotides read TGTGCCAGCAGTTATAGCGAGGTCTCACCCCTCCACTTT. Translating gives CASSYSEVSPLHF.

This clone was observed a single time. The chain's CDR3 is CASSKSVSKANYGYTF. In nucleotides, the CDR3 is TGTGCCAGCAGCAAATCTGTGAGTAAAGCTAACTATGGCTACACCTTC. This chain joins TRBV21-1 and TRBJ1-2. TRBV21-1 is recorded as a pseudogene. The CDR3 has 16 amino acids.

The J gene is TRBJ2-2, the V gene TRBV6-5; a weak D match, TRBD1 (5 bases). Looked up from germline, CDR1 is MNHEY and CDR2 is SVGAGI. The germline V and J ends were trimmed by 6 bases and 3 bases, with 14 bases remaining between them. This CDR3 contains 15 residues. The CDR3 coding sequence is TGTGCCAGCAGACGAACAGGCCCACACACCGGGGAGCTGTTTTTT. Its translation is CASRRTGPHTGELFF.

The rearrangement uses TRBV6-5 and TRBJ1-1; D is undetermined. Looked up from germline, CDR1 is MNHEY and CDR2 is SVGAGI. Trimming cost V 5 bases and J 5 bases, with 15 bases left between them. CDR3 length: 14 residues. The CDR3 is CASSTQASGTEAFF. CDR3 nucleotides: TGTGCCAGCAGTACCCAGGCCTCCGGAACTGAAGCTTTCTTT.

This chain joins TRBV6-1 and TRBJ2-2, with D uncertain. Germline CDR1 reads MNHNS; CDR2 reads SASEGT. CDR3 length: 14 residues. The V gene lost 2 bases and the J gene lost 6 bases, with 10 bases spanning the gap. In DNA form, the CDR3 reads TGTGCCAGCAGTGAATCGCGGCCAGCCGGGGAGCTGTTTTTT. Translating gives CASSESRPAGELFF.

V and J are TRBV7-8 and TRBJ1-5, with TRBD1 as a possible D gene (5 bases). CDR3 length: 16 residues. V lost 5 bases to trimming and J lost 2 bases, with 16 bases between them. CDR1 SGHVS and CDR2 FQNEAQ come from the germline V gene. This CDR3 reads CASSRQRIGGNQPQHF. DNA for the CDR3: TGTGCCAGCAGCAGACAGAGGATCGGCGGCAATCAGCCCCAGCATTTT. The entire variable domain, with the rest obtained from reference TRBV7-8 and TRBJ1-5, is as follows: GAGVSQSPRYKVAKRGQDVALRCDPISGHVSLFWYQQALGQGPEFLTYFQNEAQLDKSGLPSDRFFAERPEGSVSTLKIQRTQQEDSAVYLCASSRQRIGGNQPQHFGDGTRLSIL.

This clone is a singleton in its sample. CDR3 coding DNA: TGTGCCAGCAGCCACCCGAGAGGAGGGGCCTACGAGCAGTACTTC. Translating gives CASSHPRGGAYEQYF. The chain recombines TRBV6-2 or TRBV6-3 with TRBJ2-7, with a tentative D call TRBD2 (6 bases). Trimming shortened V by 6 bases and J by 2 bases, and 17 bases separated the two germline ends. Germline V lookup: CDR1 MNHEY, CDR2 SVGEGT. The CDR3 is made up of 15 amino acids.

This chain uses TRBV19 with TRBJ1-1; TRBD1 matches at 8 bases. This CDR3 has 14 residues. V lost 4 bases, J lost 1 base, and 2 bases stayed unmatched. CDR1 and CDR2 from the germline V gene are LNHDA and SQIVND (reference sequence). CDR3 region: CASSSDRGNTEAFF. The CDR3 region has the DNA TGTGCCAGTAGTAGTGACAGGGGGAACACTGAAGCTTTCTTT.

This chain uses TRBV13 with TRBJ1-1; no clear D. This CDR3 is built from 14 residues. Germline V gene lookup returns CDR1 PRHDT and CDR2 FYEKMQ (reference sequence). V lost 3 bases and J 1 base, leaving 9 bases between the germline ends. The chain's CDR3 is CASSLYQENTEAFF. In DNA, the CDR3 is TGTGCCAGCAGCTTGTATCAGGAGAACACTGAAGCTTTCTTT.

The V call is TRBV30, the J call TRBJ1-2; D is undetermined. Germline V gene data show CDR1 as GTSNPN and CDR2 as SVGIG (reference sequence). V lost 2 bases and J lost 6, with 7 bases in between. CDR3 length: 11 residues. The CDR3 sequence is CAWSLQNGYTF. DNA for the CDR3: TGTGCCTGGAGTTTGCAGAATGGCTACACCTTC. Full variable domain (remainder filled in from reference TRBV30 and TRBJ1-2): SQTIHQWPATLVQPVGSPLSLECTVEGTSNPNLYWYRQAAGRGLQLLFYSVGIGQISSEVPQNLSASRPQDRQFILSSKKLLLSDSGFYLCAWSLQNGYTFGSGTRLTVV.

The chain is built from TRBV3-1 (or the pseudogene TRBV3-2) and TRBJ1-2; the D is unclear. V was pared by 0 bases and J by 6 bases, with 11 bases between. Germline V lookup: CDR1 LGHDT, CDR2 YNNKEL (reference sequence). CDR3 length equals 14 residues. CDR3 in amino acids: CASSQDYEIHGYTF. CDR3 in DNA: TGTGCCAGCAGCCAAGATTATGAGATACATGGCTACACCTTC.

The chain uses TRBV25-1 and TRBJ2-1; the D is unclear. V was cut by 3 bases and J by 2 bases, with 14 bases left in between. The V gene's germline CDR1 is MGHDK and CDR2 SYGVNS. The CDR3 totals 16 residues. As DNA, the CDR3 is TGTGCCAGCAGTGACACCCACGCTGCGGCCTACAATGAGCAGTTCTTC. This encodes CASSDTHAAAYNEQFF. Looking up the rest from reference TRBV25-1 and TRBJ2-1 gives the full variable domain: EADIYQTPRYLVIGTGKKITLECSQTMGHDKMYWYQQDPGMELHLIHYSYGVNSTEKGDLSSESTVSRIRTEHFPLTLESARPSHTSQYLCASSDTHAAAYNEQFFGPGTRLTVL.

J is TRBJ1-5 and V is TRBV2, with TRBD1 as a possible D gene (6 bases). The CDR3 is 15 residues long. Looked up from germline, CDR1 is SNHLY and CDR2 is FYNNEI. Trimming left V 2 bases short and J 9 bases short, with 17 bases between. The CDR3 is CASSERQARLGPQHF. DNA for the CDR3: TGTGCCAGCAGTGAAAGACAGGCCCGGTTAGGGCCCCAGCATTTT.